This T cell receptor (beta chain) originates from a study of blood T cell repertoires in COVID-19. At the level of the study: Samples of COVID-19 (acute and convalescent) were obtained from the United States, Italy and Spain. The analysed material was cDNA or gDNA that came from T cells, B-cell-depleted T cells, or PBMCs.

In the original processing: The authors estimated nucleated cell counts from reference gene primer amplification. Sequencing was performed with immunoSEQ multiplex PCR; in TCRdb, only in-frame clones are kept and a portion is missing. The D gene and trimming were derived from the DNA, and the V and J assignments and clone size from that table. The table includes 50,000 to 75,000 clones, more than 75% detected once. Per the germline V gene, CDR1 is SQVTM and CDR2 is ANQGSEA. V lost 4 bases and J lost 3, with 10 bases in between. The CDR3 runs to 13 residues. V usage is TRBV29-1 and J usage is TRBJ2-1; D possibly corresponds to TRBD1 (5 bases). This clonotype originated in a human donor in a cohort sampled during active COVID-19. The sample consisted of peripheral blood. The CDR3 reads CSVGQSLYNEQFF. The CDR3 nucleotides read TGCAGCGTTGGACAGAGCCTCTACAATGAGCAGTTCTTC.